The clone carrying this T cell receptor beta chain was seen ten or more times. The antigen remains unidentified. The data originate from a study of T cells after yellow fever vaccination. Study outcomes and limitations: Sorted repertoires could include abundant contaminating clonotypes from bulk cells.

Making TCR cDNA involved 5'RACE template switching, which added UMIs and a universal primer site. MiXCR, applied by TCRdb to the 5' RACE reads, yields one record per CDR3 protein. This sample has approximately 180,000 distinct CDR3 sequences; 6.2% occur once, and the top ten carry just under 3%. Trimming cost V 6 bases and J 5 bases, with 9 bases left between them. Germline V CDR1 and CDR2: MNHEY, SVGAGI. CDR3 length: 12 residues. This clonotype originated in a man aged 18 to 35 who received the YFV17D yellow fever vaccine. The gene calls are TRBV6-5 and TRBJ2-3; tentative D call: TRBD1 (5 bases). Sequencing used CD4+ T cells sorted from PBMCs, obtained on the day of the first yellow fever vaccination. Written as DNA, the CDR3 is TGTGCCAGCAGCACAAGGGGAGATACGCAGTATTTT. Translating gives CASSTRGDTQYF.